This record looks at one T cell receptor beta chain sequence and its context. This clonotype was found many times. What this receptor recognizes is not known. One base away there is no much larger clone; base qualities are not given. The sample comes from a study of T cell repertoires in cytomegalovirus infection (dated by TCRdb to the late 2010s). A note on the overall study: The HLA type of each donor mattered for the analysis, because public TCR beta signatures pointed to carriage of CMV infection along with the matching HLA type. Study-wide findings and limitations: The ex vivo response was dominated by HLA-C-restricted CMV-specific TCR beta clonotypes, and the single most frequent clonotype in two of eight donors was supplied by these HLA-C-restricted clonotypes. Cumulative frequency of public TCR beta family members discriminated carriers of CMV infection plus the relevant HLA type in this cohort and an independent approximately 400-donor cohort.

From the cysteine through the phenylalanine, the CDR3 covers 23 amino acids. Only the CDR3 region is kept as DNA, spanning 69 bases read in frame from base 1. Per the germline V gene, SGHNT is the CDR1 and YENEEA is the CDR2. Trimming removed 5 bases from V and 0 bases from J, leaving 35 bases between the germline ends. Sequencing was performed on an Illumina HiSeq 1500. In TCRdb, the public reads were trimmed at Q25 with fastp and aligned with MiXCR, with productive beta chains retained. A single entry per CDR3 protein holds the most common genes and DNA from its merged rows. The sample table records around 130,000 distinct CDR3 sequences; approximately 8.8% of these occur just once. The ten largest clones capture around 10% of the sample.

Sequences were obtained from PBMCs. Recombination joined TRBV11-3 with TRBJ1-5, and the D gene may be TRBD1, 5 bases matching. This receptor was taken from a human donor in good health (CMV status not recorded). Some clones in this sample may be carry-over from other donors' samples. The bases read TGTGCCAGCAGCCCGCCTAGCCGGCAGTCCACCACTCCAAAGGGGTCTAGCAATCAGCCCCAGCATTTT. It translates to CASSPPSRQSTTPKGSSNQPQHF.